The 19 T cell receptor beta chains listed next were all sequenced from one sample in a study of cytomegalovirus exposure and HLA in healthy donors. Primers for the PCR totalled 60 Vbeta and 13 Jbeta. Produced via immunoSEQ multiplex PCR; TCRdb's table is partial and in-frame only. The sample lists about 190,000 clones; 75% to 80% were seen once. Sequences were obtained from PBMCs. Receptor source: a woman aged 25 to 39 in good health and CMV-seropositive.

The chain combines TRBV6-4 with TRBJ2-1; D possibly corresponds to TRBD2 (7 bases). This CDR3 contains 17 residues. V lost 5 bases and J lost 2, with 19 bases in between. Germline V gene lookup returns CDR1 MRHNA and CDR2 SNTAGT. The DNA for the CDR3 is TGTGCCAGCAGTAAGACACACGGGGGGCTTACCTACAATGAGCAGTTCTTC. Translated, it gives CASSKTHGGLTYNEQFF.

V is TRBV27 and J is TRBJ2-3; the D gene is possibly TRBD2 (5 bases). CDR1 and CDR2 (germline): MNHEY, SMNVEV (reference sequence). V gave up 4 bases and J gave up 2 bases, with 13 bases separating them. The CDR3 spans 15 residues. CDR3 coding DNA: TGTGCCAGCAGTTCGGACTGGAGGTCCACAGATACGCAGTATTTT. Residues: CASSSDWRSTDTQYF.

The CDR3 region is CASSSRTSGSKDTGELFF. CDR3 sequence (DNA): TGTGCCAGCAGTTCAAGGACTAGCGGGAGTAAGGACACCGGGGAGCTGTTTTTT. This sequence joins TRBV27 and TRBJ2-2, with TRBD2 matching over 13 bases. Germline-derived CDR1 and CDR2 are MNHEY and SMNVEV (reference sequence). This CDR3 spans 18 amino acids. The trim removed 4 bases at V and 3 bases at J, leaving 8 bases unmatched.

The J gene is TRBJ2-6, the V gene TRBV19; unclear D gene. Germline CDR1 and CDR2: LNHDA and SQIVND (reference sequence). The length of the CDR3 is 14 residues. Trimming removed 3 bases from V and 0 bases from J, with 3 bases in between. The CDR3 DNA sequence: TGTGCCAGTAGTATTAGCTCTGGGGCCAACGTCCTGACTTTC. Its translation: CASSISSGANVLTF.

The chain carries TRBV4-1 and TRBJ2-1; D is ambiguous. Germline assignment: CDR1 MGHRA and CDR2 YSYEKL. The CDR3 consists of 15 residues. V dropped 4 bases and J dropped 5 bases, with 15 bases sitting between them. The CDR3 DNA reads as TGCGCCAGCAGCCTACAGCAAGCATTAAACAATGAGCAGTTCTTC. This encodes CASSLQQALNNEQFF.

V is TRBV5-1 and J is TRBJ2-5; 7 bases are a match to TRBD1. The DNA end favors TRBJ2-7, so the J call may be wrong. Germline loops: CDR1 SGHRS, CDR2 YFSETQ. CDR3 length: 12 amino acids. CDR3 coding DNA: TGCGCCAGCAGCTCAGACAGGGTCGAGCAGTACTTC. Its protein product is CASSSDRVEQYF.

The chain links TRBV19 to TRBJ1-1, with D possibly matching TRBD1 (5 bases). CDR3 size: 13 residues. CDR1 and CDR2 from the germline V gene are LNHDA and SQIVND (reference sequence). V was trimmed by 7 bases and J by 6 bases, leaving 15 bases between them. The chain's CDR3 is CASTMGLTSEAFF. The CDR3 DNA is TGTGCCAGTACTATGGGACTAACGTCTGAAGCTTTCTTT.

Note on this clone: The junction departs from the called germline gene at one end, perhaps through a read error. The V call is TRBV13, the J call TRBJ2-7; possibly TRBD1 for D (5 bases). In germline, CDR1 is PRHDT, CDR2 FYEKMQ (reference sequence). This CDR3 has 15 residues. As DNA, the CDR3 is TGTGCCAGCAGCCCGTCCAGGGAAGTATCCTCCGAGCAGTACTTC. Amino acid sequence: CASSPSREVSSEQYF.

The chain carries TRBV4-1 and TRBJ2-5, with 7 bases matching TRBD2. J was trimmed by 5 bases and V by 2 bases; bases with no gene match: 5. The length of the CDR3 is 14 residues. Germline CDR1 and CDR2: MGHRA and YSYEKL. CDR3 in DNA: TGCGCCAGCAGCCAAACAGAGCGGGGCGAGACCCAGTACTTC. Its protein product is CASSQTERGETQYF.

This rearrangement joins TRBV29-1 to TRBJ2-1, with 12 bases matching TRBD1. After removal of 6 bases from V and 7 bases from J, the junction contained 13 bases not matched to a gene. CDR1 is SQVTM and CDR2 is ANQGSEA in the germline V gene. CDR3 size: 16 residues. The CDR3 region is CSVSPGQGAEGNEQFF. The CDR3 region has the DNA TGCAGCGTATCGCCGGGACAGGGGGCAGAGGGAAATGAGCAGTTCTTC.

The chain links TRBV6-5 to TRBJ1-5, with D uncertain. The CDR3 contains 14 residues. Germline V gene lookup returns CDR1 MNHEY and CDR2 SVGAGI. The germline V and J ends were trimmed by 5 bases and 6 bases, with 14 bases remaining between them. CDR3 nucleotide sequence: TGTGCCAGCAGTGCGAAATCCGGGAGTCAGCCCCAGCATTTT. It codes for CASSAKSGSQPQHF.

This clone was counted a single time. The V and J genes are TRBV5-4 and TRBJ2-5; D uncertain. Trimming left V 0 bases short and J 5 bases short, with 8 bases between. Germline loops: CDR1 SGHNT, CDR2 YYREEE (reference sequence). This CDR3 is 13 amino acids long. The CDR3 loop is CASSLGATETQYF. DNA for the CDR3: TGTGCCAGCAGCTTGGGGGCTACGGAGACCCAGTACTTC.

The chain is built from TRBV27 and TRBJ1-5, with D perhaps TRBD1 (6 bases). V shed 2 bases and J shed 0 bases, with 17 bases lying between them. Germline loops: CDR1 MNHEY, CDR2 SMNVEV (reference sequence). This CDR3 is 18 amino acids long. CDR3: CASSLKGGVAYSNQPQHF. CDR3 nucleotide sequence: TGTGCCAGCAGTTTAAAGGGGGGGGTGGCCTATAGCAATCAGCCCCAGCATTTT.

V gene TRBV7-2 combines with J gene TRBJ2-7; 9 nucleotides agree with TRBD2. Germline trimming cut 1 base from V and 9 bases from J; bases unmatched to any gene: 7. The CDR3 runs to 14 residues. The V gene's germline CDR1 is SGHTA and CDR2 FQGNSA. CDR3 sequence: CASSLGVAGERQYF. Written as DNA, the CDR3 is TGTGCCAGCAGCTTAGGGGTAGCGGGAGAACGGCAGTACTTC.

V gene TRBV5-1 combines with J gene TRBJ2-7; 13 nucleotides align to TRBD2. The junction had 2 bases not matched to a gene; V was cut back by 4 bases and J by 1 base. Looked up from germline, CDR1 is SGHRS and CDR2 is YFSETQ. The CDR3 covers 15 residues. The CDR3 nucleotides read TGCGCCAGCAGCAAGGGACTAGCGGGATCCTACGAGCAGTACTTC. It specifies CASSKGLAGSYEQYF.

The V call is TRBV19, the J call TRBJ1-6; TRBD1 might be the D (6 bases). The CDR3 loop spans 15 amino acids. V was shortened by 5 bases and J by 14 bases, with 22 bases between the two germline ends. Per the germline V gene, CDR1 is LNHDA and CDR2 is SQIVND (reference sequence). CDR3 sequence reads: CASSLSGQARGALHF. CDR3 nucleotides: TGTGCCAGTAGTCTTAGTGGGCAGGCCAGGGGAGCCCTCCACTTT.

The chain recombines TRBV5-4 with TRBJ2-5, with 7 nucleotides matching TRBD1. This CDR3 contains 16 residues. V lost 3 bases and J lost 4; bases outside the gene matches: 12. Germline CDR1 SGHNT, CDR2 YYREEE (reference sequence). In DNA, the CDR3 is TGTGCCAGCAGCTCGGACCCCCGGCGACAGGGAGAGACCCAGTACTTC. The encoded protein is CASSSDPRRQGETQYF.

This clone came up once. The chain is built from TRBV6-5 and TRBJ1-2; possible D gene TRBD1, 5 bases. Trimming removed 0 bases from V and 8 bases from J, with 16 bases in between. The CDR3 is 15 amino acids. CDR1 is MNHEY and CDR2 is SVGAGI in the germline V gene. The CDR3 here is CASSYSRQGPRGYTF. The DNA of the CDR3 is TGTGCCAGCAGTTACTCGAGGCAGGGCCCCCGCGGCTACACCTTC.

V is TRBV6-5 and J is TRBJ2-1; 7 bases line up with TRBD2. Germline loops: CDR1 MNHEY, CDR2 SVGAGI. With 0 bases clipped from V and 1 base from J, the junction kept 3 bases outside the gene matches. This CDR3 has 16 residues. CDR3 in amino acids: CASSYSLAVSYNEQFF. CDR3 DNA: TGTGCCAGCAGTTACTCGCTAGCGGTTTCCTACAATGAGCAGTTCTTC.